The clone carrying this T cell receptor (beta chain) was counted a few times. Its target is unknown. The germline gives CDR1 LNHDA, CDR2 SQIVND (reference sequence). The CDR3 loop spans 14 amino acids. V was trimmed by 6 bases and J by 0 bases, leaving 11 bases between them. The data stem from a study of T cell repertoires in cytomegalovirus infection. As for the study in general: Public TCR beta signatures indicated both CMV infection and matching HLA type. Study-level results: Summed public TCR beta family frequency identified CMV carriers bearing the relevant HLA. Clonotypes of TCR beta that were HLA-C-restricted and CMV-specific dominated the ex vivo response.

Each CDR3 protein is one row after TCRdb ran MiXCR on the reads. Found here are a few hundred thousand distinct CDR3 sequences, about 25% of them singletons; the top ten hold less than 15%. This sequence was found in a human donor in good health (CMV status not recorded). Some clones in this sample may be carry-over from other donors' samples. The chain has TRBV19 and TRBJ1-1; TRBD1 might be the D (6 bases). Sequenced material: PBMCs. CDR3 DNA sequence: TGTGCCAGTAGCACAGGGATCTTGAACACTGAAGCTTTCTTT. Its protein is CASSTGILNTEAFF.